A selection of T cell receptor beta chains follows, all from one sample in a study of blood T cell repertoires in COVID-19. The assay was immunoSEQ multiplex PCR, and TCRdb's table has in-frame clones only and misses some. Of about 160,000 clones listed, 65% to 85% are singletons. Sample: PBMCs or T cells enriched from blood (not recorded which). The receptors shown here come from a woman aged 40 to 50 with acute COVID-19. Both conserved end residues are part of each CDR3.

V	J	CDR3
TRBV5-1	TRBJ2-3	CASSLARGSTDTQYF
TRBV7-3	TRBJ2-4	CASSLTGSGIQYF
TRBV4-2	TRBJ2-4	CASSQDSAAGNIQYF
TRBV2	TRBJ1-2	CASSEFSGADNYGYTF
TRBV19	TRBJ2-1	CASSPAGLLTSGRGDNEQFF
TRBV6-2/TRBV6-3	TRBJ2-1	CASSYSSDYNEQFF
TRBV28	TRBJ2-2	CASSTYRVSGAGELFF
TRBV5-1	TRBJ2-1	CASSLAASAEREQFF
TRBV7-9	TRBJ1-1	CASSFSGTGGIEAFF
TRBV5-5	TRBJ2-1	CASSLGGGTYNEQFF
TRBV19	TRBJ2-1	CASSLGTSGSEQFF
TRBV7-8	TRBJ1-1	CASSSNRVGHTEAFF
TRBV30	TRBJ2-1	CAWGGSRYNEQFF
TRBV5-1	TRBJ1-2	CASSLGQGLKNYGYTF
TRBV3-1/TRBV3-2	TRBJ2-3	CASSQRGRPGGTDTQYF
TRBV5-1	TRBJ2-1	CASSPGTGVYNEQFF
TRBV18	TRBJ2-3	CASSPLGQSLDTQYF
TRBV5-6	TRBJ2-3	CASSLRQTRTDTQYF
TRBV28	TRBJ2-3	CASSLDRATGGDTQYF
TRBV6-5	TRBJ2-1	CASSYAGYPREQFF
TRBV28	TRBJ2-5	CASSLNTETQYF
TRBV11-2	TRBJ2-2	CASSLPTHQDRGWAGELFF
TRBV19	TRBJ2-3	CASSVLAGGPDTQYF
TRBV19	TRBJ1-5	CASSDRVEQPQHF
TRBV2	TRBJ1-5	CASSETGGQPQHF
TRBV27	TRBJ1-1	CASSFYGHGNTEAFF
TRBV4-2	TRBJ2-3	CASSQGLAGDPRDTQYF
TRBV11-2	TRBJ1-2	CASSLDRRAQGGYTF
TRBV5-1	TRBJ2-3	CASSWGLFTSTDTQYF
TRBV9	TRBJ2-1	CASSVEHGAVYNEQFF
TRBV12-5	TRBJ1-2	CASGLVRGYGYTF
TRBV24-1	TRBJ1-5	CATSDGQSNQPQHF
TRBV3-1/TRBV3-2	TRBJ1-1	CASSQGAPNTEAFF
TRBV6-5	TRBJ2-1	CASSYWTDNNEQFF
TRBV30	TRBJ1-1	CAWSQLHLDTEAFF